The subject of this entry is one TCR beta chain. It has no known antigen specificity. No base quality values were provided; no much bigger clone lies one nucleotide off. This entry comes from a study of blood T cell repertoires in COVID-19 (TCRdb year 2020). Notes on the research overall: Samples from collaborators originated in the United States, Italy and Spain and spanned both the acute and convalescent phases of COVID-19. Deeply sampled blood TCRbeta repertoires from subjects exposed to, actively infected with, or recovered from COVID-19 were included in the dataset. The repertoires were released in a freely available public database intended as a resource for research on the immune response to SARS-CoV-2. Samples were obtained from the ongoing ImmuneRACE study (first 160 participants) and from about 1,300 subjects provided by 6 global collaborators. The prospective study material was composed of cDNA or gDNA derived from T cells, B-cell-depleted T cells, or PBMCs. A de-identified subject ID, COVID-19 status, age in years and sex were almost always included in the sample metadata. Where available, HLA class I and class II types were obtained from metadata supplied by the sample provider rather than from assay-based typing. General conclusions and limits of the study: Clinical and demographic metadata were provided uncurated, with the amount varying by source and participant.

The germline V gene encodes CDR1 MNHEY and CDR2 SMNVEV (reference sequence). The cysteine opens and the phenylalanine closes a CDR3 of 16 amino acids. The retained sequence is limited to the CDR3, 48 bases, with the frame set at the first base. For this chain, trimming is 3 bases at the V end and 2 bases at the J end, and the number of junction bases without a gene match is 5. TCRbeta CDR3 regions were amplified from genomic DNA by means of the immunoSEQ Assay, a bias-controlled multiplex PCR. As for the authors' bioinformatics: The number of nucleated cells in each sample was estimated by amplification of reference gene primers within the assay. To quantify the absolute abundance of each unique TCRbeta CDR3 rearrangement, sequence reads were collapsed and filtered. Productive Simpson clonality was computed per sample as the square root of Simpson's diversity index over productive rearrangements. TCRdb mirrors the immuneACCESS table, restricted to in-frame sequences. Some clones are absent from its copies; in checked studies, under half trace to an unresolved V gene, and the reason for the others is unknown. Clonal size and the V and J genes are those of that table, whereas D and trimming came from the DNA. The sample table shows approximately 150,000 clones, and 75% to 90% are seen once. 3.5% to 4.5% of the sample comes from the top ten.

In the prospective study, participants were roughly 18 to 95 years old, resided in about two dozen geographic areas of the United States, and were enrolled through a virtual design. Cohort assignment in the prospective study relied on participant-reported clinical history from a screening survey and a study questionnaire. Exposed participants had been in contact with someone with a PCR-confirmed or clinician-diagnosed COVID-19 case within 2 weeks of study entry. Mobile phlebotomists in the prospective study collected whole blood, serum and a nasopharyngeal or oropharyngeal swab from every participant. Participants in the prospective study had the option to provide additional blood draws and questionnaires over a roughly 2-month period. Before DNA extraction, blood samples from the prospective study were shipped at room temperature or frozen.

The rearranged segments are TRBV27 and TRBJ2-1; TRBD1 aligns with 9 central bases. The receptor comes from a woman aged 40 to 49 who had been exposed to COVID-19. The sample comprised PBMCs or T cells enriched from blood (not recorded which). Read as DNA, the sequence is TGTGCCAGCAGTTTTGGGACAGGGAGAACCTACAATGAGCAGTTCTTC. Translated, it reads CASSFGTGRTYNEQFF.